A single sample is the source of the 32 T cell receptor beta chains below, sequenced in a study of T cells in Graves' hyperthyroidism and ophthalmopathy. TCR beta CDR3 region amplification was performed from RNA transcripts. The TCR CDR3 was amplified in a first-round RT-PCR using the HTBI primer set. MiXCR, applied by TCRdb to the multiplex PCR reads, yields one record per CDR3 protein. The data contain 250,000 or so distinct CDR3 sequences, nearly 15% of them singletons. Sequencing used blood. The source of these receptors is a woman aged 45-60 years with Graves' hyperthyroidism that later progressed to Graves' ophthalmopathy.

In this sample, this clonotype turned up many times. The J gene is TRBJ2-3, the V gene TRBV7-3, with D possibly TRBD2 on 5 matching bases. V gave up 5 bases and J gave up 6 bases, with 15 bases separating them. Per the germline V gene, CDR1 is SGHTA and CDR2 is FQGTGA. This CDR3 region has 14 residues. CDR3 residues: CASSPEGIMDTQYF. In DNA form, the CDR3 reads TGTGCCAGCAGCCCCGAGGGAATTATGGATACGCAGTATTTT.

There are many counts of this clonotype. The chain is built from TRBV7-8 and TRBJ2-5; 9 nucleotides align to TRBD1. This CDR3 is 15 amino acids long. Unmatched junction bases numbered 5, after V lost 1 base and J lost 5 bases. Germline V gives CDR1 SGHVS, CDR2 FQNEAQ. CDR3 in DNA: TGTGCCAGCAGCTTAGACCGACAGGGGGGGGAGACCCAGTACTTC. Translated, it gives CASSLDRQGGETQYF. Full variable domain (remainder filled in from reference TRBV7-8 and TRBJ2-5): GAGVSQSPRYKVAKRGQDVALRCDPISGHVSLFWYQQALGQGPEFLTYFQNEAQLDKSGLPSDRFFAERPEGSVSTLKIQRTQQEDSAVYLCASSLDRQGGETQYFGPGTRLLVL.

This clonotype was seen at least ten times. The chain recombines TRBV15 with TRBJ2-2; no reliable D call. The V gene's germline CDR1 is LNHNV and CDR2 YYDKDF (reference sequence). The length of the CDR3 is 15 residues. The V end was cut by 2 bases, the J end by 1 base, with 8 bases between. In DNA, the CDR3 is TGTGCCACCAGCAGACACCAGATGAACACCGGGGAGCTGTTTTTT. Its protein product is CATSRHQMNTGELFF.

The chain joins TRBV20-1 to TRBJ2-2; tentative D call: TRBD2 (5 bases). V gave up 6 bases and J gave up 5 bases, with 13 bases separating them. In germline, CDR1 is DFQATT, CDR2 SNEGSKA (reference sequence). The CDR3 loop spans 13 amino acids. Written as DNA, the CDR3 is TGCAGTGCCCGGGGAGTCTTAACCGGGGAGCTGTTTTTT. Protein sequence: CSARGVLTGELFF.

This clonotype appeared many times. The gene calls are TRBV7-9 and TRBJ1-2, with D uncertain. With 7 bases removed from V and 0 bases from J, the gap between germline ends came to 15 bases. This CDR3 is built from 15 residues. Per germline, CDR1 SEHNR and CDR2 FQNEAQ (reference sequence). The CDR3 is CASTPRTAPNYGYTF. Written as DNA, the CDR3 is TGTGCCAGCACGCCCAGGACGGCTCCTAACTATGGCTACACCTTC.

Ten or more counts support this clonotype. The chain recombines TRBV27 with TRBJ2-2, with 9 bases aligning to TRBD1. V lost 5 bases to trimming and J lost 4 bases; unmatched junction nucleotides: 5. Germline V gene data show CDR1 as MNHEY and CDR2 as SMNVEV (reference sequence). This CDR3 has 15 amino acids. CDR3: CASSEQGARTGELFF. The CDR3, as DNA: TGTGCCAGCAGTGAACAGGGGGCGCGCACCGGGGAGCTGTTTTTT.

This clonotype has a handful of counts. V gene TRBV5-8 combines with J gene TRBJ2-2; D tentatively reads TRBD1 or TRBD2 (5 bases each). Germline loops: CDR1 SGHTS, CDR2 YDEGEE. The V gene lost 6 bases and the J gene lost 3 bases, with 18 bases spanning the gap. CDR3 length: 16 residues. The CDR3 DNA follows: TGTGCCAGCATCCTTCTGCATATGGGGGACACCGGGGAGCTGTTTTTT. Encoded protein: CASILLHMGDTGELFF.

This clonotype was found many times. The chain employs TRBV7-9 and TRBJ2-1; D unclear. Germline CDR1 SEHNR, CDR2 FQNEAQ (reference sequence). The CDR3 covers 16 residues. V dropped 2 bases and J dropped 2 bases, with 13 bases sitting between them. The CDR3 nucleotides are TGTGCCAGCAGCTTAAGTTCTAGGCCCGCCTACAATGAGCAGTTCTTC. This codes for CASSLSSRPAYNEQFF.

CDR3 coding DNA: TGTGCCATCAGTCCGACAGGGCCTGGAAACACCATATATTTT. Its translation: CAISPTGPGNTIYF. V usage is TRBV10-3 and J usage is TRBJ1-3; 7 nucleotides align to TRBD1. From germline, CDR1 is ENHRY and CDR2 SYGVKD. The trim removed 5 bases at V and 2 bases at J, leaving 3 bases unmatched. The CDR3 contains 14 residues.

On this clonotype: Compared with germline, one end of the junction differs, possibly owing to a read error. V gene TRBV6-4 combines with J gene TRBJ2-3; tentatively, D is TRBD2 (5 bases). The germline CDR1 and CDR2 sequences are MRHNA and SNTAGT. The CDR3 is 16 amino acids. CDR3 residues: CAGSEELESPPDTQYF. DNA of the CDR3: TGTGCCGGCAGTGAAGAACTAGAGTCACCCCCGGATACGCAGTATTTT.

This clonotype occurred many times. The rearrangement joins TRBV2 to TRBJ2-5; D perhaps matches TRBD1 (6 bases). Trimming took off 9 bases at V and 1 base at J, with 12 bases between the two ends. This CDR3 comprises 13 residues. Germline values: CDR1 SNHLY, CDR2 FYNNEI. CDR3 in amino acids: CARGARLQETQYF. CDR3 DNA: TGTGCCAGGGGGGCCCGACTCCAAGAGACCCAGTACTTC.

This clonotype came up a few times. The J gene is TRBJ2-7, the V gene TRBV20-1; 9 bases agree with TRBD2. The CDR3 spans 12 residues. Per the germline V gene, CDR1 is DFQATT and CDR2 is SNEGSKA (reference sequence). J lost 6 bases, V lost 5 bases, and 5 bases had no gene match. The CDR3 DNA is TGCAGTGCTCGGGCGCGGGGGGGCGAGCAGTACTTC. It specifies CSARARGGEQYF.

Regarding this clonotype: This clone may be a read error of a much larger clone one base away. V and J are TRBV27 and TRBJ1-2; possibly TRBD1 for D (6 bases). The CDR3 is made up of 13 amino acids. V lost 5 bases and J lost 4, with 11 bases in between. Germline CDR1 and CDR2: MNHEY and SMNVEV (reference sequence). The CDR3 here is CASSGGRVYGYTF. CDR3 nucleotide sequence: TGTGCCAGCAGTGGGGGCCGAGTCTATGGCTACACCTTC.

The sample holds many counts of this clonotype. The CDR3 reads CASSVRRRGYTF. The CDR3 coding sequence is TGTGCCAGCAGTGTGCGTAGAAGGGGCTACACCTTC. This chain connects TRBV28 to TRBJ1-2; the D is unclear. The CDR3 length is 12 residues. Germline loops: CDR1 MDHEN, CDR2 SYDVKM. Deletions cut 5 bases from V and 8 bases from J, with 12 bases between.

This clonotype was counted at least ten times. The V gene is TRBV2, the J gene TRBJ2-3; 14 positions match TRBD2. The germline CDR1 and CDR2 sequences are SNHLY and FYNNEI. The CDR3 spans 17 residues. V lost 7 bases to trimming and J lost 4 bases; unmatched junction nucleotides: 10. The CDR3 nucleotides are TGTGCCAGCACCCCCGGGACTAGCGGGAGACTTGCAGATACGCAGTATTTT. Translated, it gives CASTPGTSGRLADTQYF. The entire variable domain, with the rest obtained from reference TRBV2 and TRBJ2-3, is as follows: EPEVTQTPSHQVTQMGQEVILRCVPISNHLYFYWYRQILGQKVEFLVSFYNNEISEKSEIFDDQFSVERPDGSNFTLKIRSTKLEDSAMYFCASTPGTSGRLADTQYFGPGTRLTVL.

At least ten counts were recorded for this clonotype. J is TRBJ1-2 and V is TRBV29-1, with D perhaps matching TRBD1 (5 bases). Germline loops: CDR1 SQVTM, CDR2 ANQGSEA. The V end was cut by 0 bases, the J end by 3 bases, with 8 bases between. This CDR3 has 13 amino acids. As DNA, the CDR3 is TGCAGCGTTGAAGAGGCAGGGCACTATGGCTACACCTTC. As protein: CSVEEAGHYGYTF.

In its sample, this clonotype was seen a few times. V gene TRBV19 combines with J gene TRBJ2-1, with D possibly matching TRBD2 (6 bases). The CDR3 is made up of 14 amino acids. Germline V gene sequence: CDR1 LNHDA, CDR2 SQIVND (reference sequence). V shed 5 bases and J shed 5 bases, with 13 bases lying between them. CDR3 coding DNA: TGTGCCAGTAGTGAACTAGCCGCAAACAATGAGCAGTTCTTC. It codes for CASSELAANNEQFF. The whole variable domain, filled in from reference TRBV19 and TRBJ2-1, reads DGGITQSPKYLFRKEGQNVTLSCEQNLNHDAMYWYRQDPGQGLRLIYYSQIVNDFQKGDIAEGYSVSREKKESFPLTVTSAQKNPTAFYLCASSELAANNEQFFGPGTRLTVL.

The gene calls are TRBV20-1 and TRBJ2-5, with D tentatively TRBD2 (6 bases). The germline V gene has CDR1 DFQATT and CDR2 SNEGSKA (reference sequence). This CDR3 spans 16 amino acids. The V gene lost 6 bases and the J gene lost 4 bases, with 24 bases spanning the gap. The CDR3 region has the DNA TGCAGTGCCGAGGGTAGCGGTAACAGGAGGGGAGAGACCCAGTACTTC. Translating gives CSAEGSGNRRGETQYF.

The V gene is TRBV7-2, the J gene TRBJ2-7, with D possibly being TRBD1 or TRBD2 (5 bases each). V lost 5 bases, J lost 5 bases, and 19 bases lay in between. CDR3 length: 15 amino acids. The germline V gene has CDR1 SGHTA and CDR2 FQGNSA. The CDR3 sequence: CASSPMWGEGNEQYF. For the CDR3, the DNA is TGTGCCAGCAGCCCGATGTGGGGCGAGGGAAACGAGCAGTACTTC.

This clonotype occurred many times. This sequence joins TRBV30 and TRBJ1-5; unclear D gene. Between the trimmed V and J ends, which lost 0 bases and 3 bases, there was a span of 9 bases. CDR3 length equals 14 residues. In germline, CDR1 is GTSNPN, CDR2 SVGIG (reference sequence). The CDR3 sequence is CAWSVGSYNQPQHF. CDR3 coding DNA: TGTGCCTGGAGTGTGGGCAGTTACAATCAGCCCCAGCATTTT.

The CDR3 nucleotides read TGCGCCAGCAGCAGGGACAGCCCGGACTACAATGAGCAGTTCTTC. It translates to CASSRDSPDYNEQFF. This chain connects TRBV5-1 to TRBJ2-1, with 7 nucleotides matching TRBD1. V shed 4 bases, J shed 3 bases, and the junction held 7 bases outside the gene matches. Germline CDR1 and CDR2: SGHRS and YFSETQ. The CDR3 runs to 15 residues.

There are many counts of this clonotype. The chain couples TRBV19 to TRBJ2-6, with a possible D match to TRBD1 (6 bases). The CDR3 runs to 14 residues. The V end was cut by 10 bases, the J end by 2 bases, with 12 bases between. Germline CDR1 and CDR2: LNHDA and SQIVND (reference sequence). The CDR3 bases are TGTGCCACTCAACAGGGCCCTGGGGCCAACGTCCTGACTTTC. It yields the protein CATQQGPGANVLTF.

This clonotype showed up many times. This rearrangement joins TRBV20-1 to TRBJ2-6; tentative D call: TRBD1 (5 bases). Per the germline V gene, CDR1 is DFQATT and CDR2 is SNEGSKA (reference sequence). Between the trimmed V and J ends, which lost 4 bases and 0 bases, there was a span of 7 bases. The length of the CDR3 is 14 residues. CDR3 bases: TGCAGTGCTAAAGGGGACTCTGGGGCCAACGTCCTGACTTTC. Translated: CSAKGDSGANVLTF.

This clonotype was detected many times. The chain couples TRBV6-1 to TRBJ2-2; D ambiguous. Trimming removed 6 bases at V and 1 base at J, with 12 bases between. Germline V gene lookup returns CDR1 MNHNS and CDR2 SASEGT. The CDR3 has 15 residues. CDR3 in amino acids: CASRPRTVNTGELFF. The CDR3 DNA reads TGTGCCAGCAGGCCCCGGACGGTGAACACCGGGGAGCTGTTTTTT.

In this sample, this clonotype turned up a few times. This sequence joins TRBV15 and TRBJ2-7; D gene unclear. Germline V gene data show CDR1 as LNHNV and CDR2 as YYDKDF (reference sequence). The CDR3 has 15 residues. The V gene lost 0 bases and the J gene lost 2 bases, with 11 bases spanning the gap. The CDR3 nucleotides are TGTGCCACCAGCAGAGATCCGGCACAGACCTACGAGCAGTACTTC. Amino acid sequence: CATSRDPAQTYEQYF.

This clonotype has a count of ten or more. This chain connects TRBV6-1 to TRBJ2-1; 7 nucleotides agree with TRBD2. V trimming: 3 bases; J trimming: 0 bases; junction bases outside the gene matches: 2. CDR1 MNHNS and CDR2 SASEGT come from the germline V gene. CDR3 length equals 15 residues. The CDR3 nucleotides are TGTGCCAGCAGTGAGAGCGGGACCTCCTACAATGAGCAGTTCTTC. It specifies CASSESGTSYNEQFF.

This clonotype has ten or more counts. V and J are TRBV6-1 and TRBJ2-7; D not certain. The germline V gene encodes CDR1 MNHNS and CDR2 SASEGT. The ends were cut back, 1 base at V and 6 bases at J, with 7 bases in the middle. This CDR3 is 12 amino acids long. The CDR3 loop reads CASSEVGTEQYF. The CDR3, as DNA: TGTGCCAGCAGTGAAGTGGGAACCGAGCAGTACTTC.

This clonotype was observed many times. CDR3 loop: CATSRVGQLYNQPQHF. The CDR3, as DNA: TGTGCCACCAGCAGAGTGGGGCAACTCTACAATCAGCCCCAGCATTTT. The chain has TRBV15 and TRBJ1-5; D perhaps matches TRBD1 (5 bases). The CDR3 is 16 residues long. Germline-derived CDR1 and CDR2 are LNHNV and YYDKDF (reference sequence). Deletions cut 1 base from V and 3 bases from J, with 13 bases between.

This clonotype was detected a few times. The V call is TRBV7-3, the J call TRBJ2-1; 9 bases align to TRBD2. The CDR3 totals 14 residues. Germline V CDR1 and CDR2: SGHTA, FQGTGA. J lost 8 bases, V lost 3 bases, and 5 bases had no gene match. CDR3 loop: CASSFAREGHEQFF. The CDR3, as DNA: TGTGCCAGCAGCTTCGCGCGGGAGGGCCATGAGCAGTTCTTC.

The genes are TRBV19 and TRBJ1-1, with a possible D match to TRBD1 (6 bases). Germline loops: CDR1 LNHDA, CDR2 SQIVND (reference sequence). The CDR3 length is 15 residues. Trimming removed 7 bases at V and 3 bases at J, with 18 bases between. This CDR3 reads CASTRGTFLDTEAFF. In DNA form, the CDR3 reads TGTGCCAGTACCAGAGGGACATTTCTGGACACTGAAGCTTTCTTT.

This clonotype has more than one count but fewer than ten. The chain combines TRBV6-1 with TRBJ2-7, with D possibly matching TRBD2 (5 bases). CDR1 is MNHNS and CDR2 is SASEGT in the germline V gene. The V and J ends lost 5 bases and 0 bases respectively, with 8 bases between them. The CDR3 is 13 residues long. The CDR3 sequence: CASSSGNSYEQYF. The CDR3 nucleotides read TGTGCCAGCAGTTCGGGGAACTCCTACGAGCAGTACTTC.

A remark on this clonotype: A read error may explain this, as a much larger clone is one base away. The V call is TRBV27, the J call TRBJ1-1, with 7 bases matching TRBD1. CDR3 length equals 12 residues. The germline CDR1 and CDR2 sequences are MNHEY and SMNVEV (reference sequence). The CDR3: CASGFRQGEAFF. CDR3 nucleotide sequence: TGTGCCAGCGGTTTTCGACAGGGTGAAGCTTTCTTT.